The sequence of this TCR beta chain was determined in a study of shared clonotypes between healthy human individuals. Study as a whole: Per donor, CD8 memory used one plate, CD8 naive used two, CD4 memory used three and CD4 naive used three.

In germline, CDR1 is MNHNS, CDR2 SASEGT. This CDR3 contains 15 residues. V was pared by 2 bases and J by 0 bases, with 10 bases between. The test was conducted at deep level. Profiled with immunoSEQ multiplex PCR; TCRdb holds only in-frame clones, not every one. The sample yields some 2 million clones, roughly 95% seen once. Terminally differentiated effector memory CD45RA+ cells were excluded by CCR7 positive selection of CD45RO-negative cells. Donation came from healthy HIV-negative adults that had no recent acute infections or vaccinations. The J gene is TRBJ1-1, the V gene TRBV6-1; D gene unclear. Material: naive CD8+ T cells sorted from blood. The receptor comes from a man between 18 and 29 years old in good health. Written as DNA, the CDR3 is TGTGCCAGCAGTGAATTTTCGGGAATGAACACTGAAGCTTTCTTT. This sequence encodes CASSEFSGMNTEAFF.